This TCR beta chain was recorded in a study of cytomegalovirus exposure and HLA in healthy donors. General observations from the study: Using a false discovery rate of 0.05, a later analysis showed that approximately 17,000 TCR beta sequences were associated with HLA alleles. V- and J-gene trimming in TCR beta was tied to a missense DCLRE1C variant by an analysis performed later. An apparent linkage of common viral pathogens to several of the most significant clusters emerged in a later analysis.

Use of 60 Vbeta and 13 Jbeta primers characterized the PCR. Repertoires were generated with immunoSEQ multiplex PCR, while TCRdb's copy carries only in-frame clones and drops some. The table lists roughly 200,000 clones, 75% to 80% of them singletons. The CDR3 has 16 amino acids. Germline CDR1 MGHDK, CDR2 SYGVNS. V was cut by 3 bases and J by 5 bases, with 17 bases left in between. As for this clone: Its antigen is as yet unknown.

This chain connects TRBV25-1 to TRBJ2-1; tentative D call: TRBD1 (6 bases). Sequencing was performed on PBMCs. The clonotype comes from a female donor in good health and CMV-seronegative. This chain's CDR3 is CASSEWGQLGDNEQFF. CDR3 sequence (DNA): TGTGCCAGCAGTGAGTGGGGGCAGCTTGGGGACAATGAGCAGTTCTTC.